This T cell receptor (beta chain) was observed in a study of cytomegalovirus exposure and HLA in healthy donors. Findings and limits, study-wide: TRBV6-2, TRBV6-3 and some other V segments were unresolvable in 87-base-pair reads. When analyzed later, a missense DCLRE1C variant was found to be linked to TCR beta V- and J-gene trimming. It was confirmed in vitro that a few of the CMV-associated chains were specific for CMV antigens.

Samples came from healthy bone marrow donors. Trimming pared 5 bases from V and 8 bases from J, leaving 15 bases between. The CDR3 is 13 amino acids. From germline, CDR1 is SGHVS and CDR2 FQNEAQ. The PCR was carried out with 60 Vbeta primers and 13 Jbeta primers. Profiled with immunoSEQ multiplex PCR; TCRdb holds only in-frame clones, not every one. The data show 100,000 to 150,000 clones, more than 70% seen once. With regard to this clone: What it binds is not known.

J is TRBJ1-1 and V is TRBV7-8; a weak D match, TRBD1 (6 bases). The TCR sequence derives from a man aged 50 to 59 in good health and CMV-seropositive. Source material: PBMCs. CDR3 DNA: TGTGCCAGCAGCCTCGGACAGCTTGGGGAAGCTTTCTTT. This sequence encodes CASSLGQLGEAFF.